This TCR beta chain was captured by sequencing in a study of T cells in Graves' hyperthyroidism and ophthalmopathy. Turning to the study itself: The blood sample was taken at first diagnosis, before treatment began.

Many counts were recorded for this clonotype. TCR beta CDR3 regions were amplified from RNA. A set of HTBI primers served as the primers for a first-round RT-PCR of the TCR CDR3. From the multiplex PCR reads, TCRdb called clonotypes with MiXCR, one entry per CDR3 protein. The table shows 300,000 to 400,000 distinct CDR3 sequences, with 21% occurring only once. With 4 bases removed from V and 4 bases from J, the gap between germline ends came to 8 bases. Germline CDR1 is MNHNS and CDR2 is SASEGT. CDR3 size: 13 residues. Patients counted as stable if ophthalmopathy did not develop within 18 months. PBMCs stemmed from more than 7.5 ml fresh peripheral blood.

Specimen: blood. The TCR originated in a woman between 50 and 59 years old with Graves' hyperthyroidism. V and J are TRBV6-1 and TRBJ1-5; possibly TRBD1 for D (5 bases). As DNA, the CDR3 is TGTGCCAGCAGTGCCTCAGGGAATCAGCCCCAGCATTTT. The encoded protein is CASSASGNQPQHF.